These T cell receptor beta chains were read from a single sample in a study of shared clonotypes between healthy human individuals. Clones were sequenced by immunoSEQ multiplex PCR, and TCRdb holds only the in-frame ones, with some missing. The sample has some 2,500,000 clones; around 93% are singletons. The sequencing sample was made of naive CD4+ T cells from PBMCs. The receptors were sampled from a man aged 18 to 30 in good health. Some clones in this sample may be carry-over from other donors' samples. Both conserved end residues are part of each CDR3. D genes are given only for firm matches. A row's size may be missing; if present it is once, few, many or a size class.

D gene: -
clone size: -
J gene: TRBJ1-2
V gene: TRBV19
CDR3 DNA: TGTGCCAGTAGCGAAGCGAGGAACAGATTAATCTATGGCTACACCTTC
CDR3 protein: CASSEARNRLIYGYTF

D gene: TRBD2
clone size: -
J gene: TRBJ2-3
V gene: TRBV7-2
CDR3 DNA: TGTGCCAGCAGCAAACTAGCGGGAGGCCCCACAGATACGCAGTATTTT
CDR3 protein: CASSKLAGGPTDTQYF

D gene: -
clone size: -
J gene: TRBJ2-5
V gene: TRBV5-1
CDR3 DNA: TGCGCCAGCAACCCCCTGGGGGAGACCCAGTACTTC
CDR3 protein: CASNPLGETQYF

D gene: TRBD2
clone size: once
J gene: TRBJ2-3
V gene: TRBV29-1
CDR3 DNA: TGCAGCGTTGGAGAACTAGCGGCTGGGGATACGCAGTATTTT
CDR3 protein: CSVGELAAGDTQYF

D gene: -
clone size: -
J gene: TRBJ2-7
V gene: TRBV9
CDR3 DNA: TGTGCCAGCAGCCCAGGAAACTTGGGCTACTACGAGCAGTACTTC
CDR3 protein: CASSPGNLGYYEQYF

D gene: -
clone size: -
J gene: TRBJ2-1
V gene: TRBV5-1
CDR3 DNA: TGCGCCAGCAGCTTGGGGGTCTTTGGGGACAATGAGCAGTTCTTC
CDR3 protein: CASSLGVFGDNEQFF

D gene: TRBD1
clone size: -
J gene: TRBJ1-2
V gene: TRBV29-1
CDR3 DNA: TGCAGCGTGGAGAGGGACAGGGGAACTAACTATGGCTACACCTTC
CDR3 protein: CSVERDRGTNYGYTF

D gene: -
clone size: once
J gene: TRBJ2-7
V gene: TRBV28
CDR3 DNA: TGTGCCAGCTTATTGGACAGACTCTCCTACGAGCAGTACTTC
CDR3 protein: CASLLDRLSYEQYF

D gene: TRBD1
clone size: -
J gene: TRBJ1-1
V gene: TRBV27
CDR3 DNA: TGTGCCAGCAGTTTACTCCGGCCGACAGGGAAGAGAATGAACACTGAAGCTTTCTTT
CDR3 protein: CASSLLRPTGKRMNTEAFF

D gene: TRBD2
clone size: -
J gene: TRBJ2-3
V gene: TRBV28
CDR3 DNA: TGTGCCAGCAGTCCTGGGACTAGCGCGGGTTCAGATACGCAGTATTTT
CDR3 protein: CASSPGTSAGSDTQYF

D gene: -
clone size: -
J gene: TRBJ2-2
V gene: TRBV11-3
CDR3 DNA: TGTGCCAGCAGCTCATCGTGGGTCACCGGGGAGCTGTTTTTT
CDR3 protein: CASSSSWVTGELFF

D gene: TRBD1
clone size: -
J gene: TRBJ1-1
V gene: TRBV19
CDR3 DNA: TGTGCCAGTAGTAAGGGACAGAGACACACTGAAGCTTTCTTT
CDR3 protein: CASSKGQRHTEAFF

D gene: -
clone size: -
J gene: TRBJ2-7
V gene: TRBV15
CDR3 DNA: TGTGCCACCAGCAGAGAACCGTTCTACGAGCAGTACTTC
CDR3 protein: CATSREPFYEQYF

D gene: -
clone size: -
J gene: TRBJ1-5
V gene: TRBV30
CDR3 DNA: TGTGCCTGGAGTGTACCAGGGAGTAGCAATCAGCCCCAGCATTTT
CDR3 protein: CAWSVPGSSNQPQHF

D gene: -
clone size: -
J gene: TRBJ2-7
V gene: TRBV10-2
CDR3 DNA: TGCGCCAGCAGTAGGGGGACGGCCTACGAGCAGTACTTC
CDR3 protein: CASSRGTAYEQYF

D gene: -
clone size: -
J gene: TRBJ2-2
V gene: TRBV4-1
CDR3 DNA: TGCGCCAGCAGCCGATCATGGGTACAGGGAGGCAACACCGGGGAGCTGTTTTTT
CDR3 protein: CASSRSWVQGGNTGELFF

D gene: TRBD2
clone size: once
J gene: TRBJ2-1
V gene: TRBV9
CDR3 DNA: TGTGCCAGCAGCCCGTGGACTAGCGGAAATGAGCAGTTCTTC
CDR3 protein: CASSPWTSGNEQFF

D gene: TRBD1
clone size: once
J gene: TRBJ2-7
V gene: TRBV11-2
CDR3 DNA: TGTGCCAGCAGCCGGGACAGGAGGCTCTACGAGCAGTACTTC
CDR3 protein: CASSRDRRLYEQYF

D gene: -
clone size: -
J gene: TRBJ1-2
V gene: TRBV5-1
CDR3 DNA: TGCGCCAGCAGCTTGGCAGCGGTGGCATCTTATGGCTACACCTTC
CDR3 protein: CASSLAAVASYGYTF

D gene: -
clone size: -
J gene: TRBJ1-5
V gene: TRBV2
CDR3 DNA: TGTGCCAGCAGTGAGGTCCAACAGCCCCAGCATTTT
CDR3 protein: CASSEVQQPQHF

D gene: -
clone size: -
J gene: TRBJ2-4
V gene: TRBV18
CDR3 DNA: TGTGCCAGCTCACCTCTATCTTTGTGGACAGACGCCAAAAACATTCAGTACTTC
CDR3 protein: CASSPLSLWTDAKNIQYF

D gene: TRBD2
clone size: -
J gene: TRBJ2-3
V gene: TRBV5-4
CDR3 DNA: TGTGCCAGCAGCTCGGGAGGCCTAGTAGCCGATACGCAGTATTTT
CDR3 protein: CASSSGGLVADTQYF

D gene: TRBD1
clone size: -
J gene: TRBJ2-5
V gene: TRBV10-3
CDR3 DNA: TGTGCCATCAGCCCTAGGACAGGGGAGGAGACCCAGTACTTC
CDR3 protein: CAISPRTGEETQYF

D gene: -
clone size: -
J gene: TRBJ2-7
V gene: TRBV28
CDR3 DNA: TGTGCCAGCAGTTTATCGATGTACGAGCAGTACTTC
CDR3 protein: CASSLSMYEQYF

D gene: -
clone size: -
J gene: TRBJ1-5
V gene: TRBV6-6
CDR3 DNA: TGTGCCAGCAGTTACTACGGAAGCAATCAGCCCCAGCATTTT
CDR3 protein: CASSYYGSNQPQHF

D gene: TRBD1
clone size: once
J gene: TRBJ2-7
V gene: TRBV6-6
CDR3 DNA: TGTGCCAGCCACCCAGGACAGGGGATACACGAGCAGTACTTC
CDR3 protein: CASHPGQGIHEQYF

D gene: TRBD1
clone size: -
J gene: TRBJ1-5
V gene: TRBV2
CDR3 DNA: TGTGCCAGCAGTGAAGCGAGGACAGGGTTGCGTCAGCCCCAGCATTTT
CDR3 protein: CASSEARTGLRQPQHF

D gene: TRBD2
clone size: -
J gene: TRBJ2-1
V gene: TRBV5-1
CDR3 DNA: TGCGCCAGCAGCTTCCGGGAGGGGTACAATGAGCAGTTCTTC
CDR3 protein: CASSFREGYNEQFF

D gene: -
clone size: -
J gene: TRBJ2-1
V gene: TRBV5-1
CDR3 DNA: TGCGCCAGCAGCGGAGGACTAATCTACAATGAGCAGTTCTTC
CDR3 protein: CASSGGLIYNEQFF

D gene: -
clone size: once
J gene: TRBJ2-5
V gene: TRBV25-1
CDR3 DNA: TGTGCCAGCAGTGAATGGGTGACCTTGCAAGAGACCCAGTACTTC
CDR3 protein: CASSEWVTLQETQYF

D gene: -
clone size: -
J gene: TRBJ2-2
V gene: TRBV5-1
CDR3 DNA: TGCGCCAGCAGCTTGGTCGAGGGGCGAGATGCCGGGGAGCTGTTTTTT
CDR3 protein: CASSLVEGRDAGELFF

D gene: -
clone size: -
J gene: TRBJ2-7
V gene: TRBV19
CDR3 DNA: TGTGCCAGTAGTCGCCGGGGCTCCTACGAGCAGTACTTC
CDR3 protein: CASSRRGSYEQYF

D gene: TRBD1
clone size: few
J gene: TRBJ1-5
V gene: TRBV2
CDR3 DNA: TGTGCCAGCAGCGGGACAGGGATTCAGCCCCAGCATTTT
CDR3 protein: CASSGTGIQPQHF

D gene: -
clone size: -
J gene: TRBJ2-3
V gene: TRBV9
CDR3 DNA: TGTGCCAGCAGCGTAGCACCCGGGGTTAGCACAGATACGCAGTATTTT
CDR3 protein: CASSVAPGVSTDTQYF

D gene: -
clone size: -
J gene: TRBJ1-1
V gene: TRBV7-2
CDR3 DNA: TGTGCCAGCAGCTTACGTTCCCGGGGCGAAGCTTTCTTT
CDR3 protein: CASSLRSRGEAFF

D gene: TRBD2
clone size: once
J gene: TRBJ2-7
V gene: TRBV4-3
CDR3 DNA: TGCGCCAGCAGCCAAGACCCCTCCCTAGCGGGAGGCGAGCAGTACTTC
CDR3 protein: CASSQDPSLAGGEQYF

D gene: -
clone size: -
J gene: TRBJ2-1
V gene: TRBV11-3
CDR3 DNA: TGTGCCAGCAGCCGGGCGGGCTGGGGTGCACTAGGCGGGGACAATGAGCAGTTCTTC
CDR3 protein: CASSRAGWGALGGDNEQFF

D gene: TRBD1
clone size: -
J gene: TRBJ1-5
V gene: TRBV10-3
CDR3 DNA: TGTGCCATCAGTGAGTCGACAGGGGGTCCCTATCAGCCCCAGCATTTT
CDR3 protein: CAISESTGGPYQPQHF

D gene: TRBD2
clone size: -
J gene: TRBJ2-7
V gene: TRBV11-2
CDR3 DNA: TGTGCCAGCAGCTTACCGGGTGCGGGAGAAGTGCAGTACTTC
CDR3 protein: CASSLPGAGEVQYF

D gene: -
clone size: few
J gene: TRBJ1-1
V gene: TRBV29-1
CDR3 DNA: TGCAGCGCGATCCCCTCTCCCGGACAGATCAACACTGAAGCTTTCTTT
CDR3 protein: CSAIPSPGQINTEAFF

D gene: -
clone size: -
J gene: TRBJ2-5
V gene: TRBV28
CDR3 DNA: TGTGCCAGCAGTTTAACGGGGGACAAGACGACCCAGTACTTC
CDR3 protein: CASSLTGDKTTQYF

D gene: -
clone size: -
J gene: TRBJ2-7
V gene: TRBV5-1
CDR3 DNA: TGCGCCAGCAGCTTGGTAGTAGGGGCGGGTATCAGCGAGCAGTACTTC
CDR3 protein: CASSLVVGAGISEQYF